The 13 T cell receptor beta chains listed next were all sequenced from one sample in a study of cytomegalovirus exposure and HLA in healthy donors. Both 60 Vbeta primers and 13 Jbeta primers went into the PCR. Here immunoSEQ multiplex PCR was the method, and the copy in TCRdb shows in-frame clones only, minus some. The profile shows around 120,000 clones, under 90% of them singletons. Sequencing used PBMCs. These TCRs come from a woman in her thirties or forties in good health and CMV-seronegative.

The V and J genes are TRBV14 and TRBJ2-5; 7 bases line up with TRBD2. The CDR3 spans 16 residues. Germline V gene sequence: CDR1 SGHDN, CDR2 FVKESK. The junction had 4 bases not matched to a gene; V was cut back by 0 bases and J by 0 bases. As DNA, the CDR3 is TGTGCCAGCAGCCAAGAATGGGGGGGGAACCAAGAGACCCAGTACTTC. This translates into CASSQEWGGNQETQYF.

The chain carries TRBV6-6 and TRBJ1-1; D gene uncertain. The germline V and J ends were trimmed by 7 bases and 4 bases, with 13 bases remaining between them. This CDR3 is 13 amino acids long. The germline CDR1 and CDR2 sequences are MNHNY and SVGAGI (reference sequence). For the CDR3, the DNA is TGTGCCAGCATCGGACTTAGGACCACTGAAGCTTTCTTT. Its protein product is CASIGLRTTEAFF.

The gene calls are TRBV6-5 and TRBJ2-5; D gene uncertain. Trimming shortened V by 5 bases and J by 1 base, and 8 bases separated the two germline ends. This CDR3 comprises 13 residues. CDR1 MNHEY and CDR2 SVGAGI come from the germline V gene. The CDR3 here is CASSRSVQETQYF. The CDR3 DNA is TGTGCCAGCAGTCGCTCGGTCCAAGAGACCCAGTACTTC.

The chain employs TRBV19 and TRBJ2-7; the D gene is possibly TRBD1 (6 bases). The germline CDR1 and CDR2 sequences are LNHDA and SQIVND (reference sequence). CDR3 size: 15 residues. The V end lost 5 bases, the J end lost 2 bases, and 16 bases lay between the germline ends. This CDR3 reads CASSLGGLATYEQYF. CDR3 nucleotides: TGTGCCAGTAGTCTAGGGGGATTAGCGACCTACGAGCAGTACTTC.

This rearrangement joins TRBV6-1 to TRBJ1-2, with D possibly matching TRBD1 (5 bases). Germline CDR1 and CDR2: MNHNS and SASEGT. V lost 1 base and J lost 6, with 12 bases in between. This CDR3 spans 14 amino acids. DNA of the CDR3: TGTGCCAGCAGTGAAGGCGGCAGGGTCGATGGCTACACCTTC. Its protein is CASSEGGRVDGYTF.

The chain combines TRBV18 with TRBJ2-3; the match to TRBD1 covers 8 bases. Germline loops: CDR1 KGHSH, CDR2 LQKENI. The CDR3 has 14 residues. With 1 base clipped from V and 4 bases from J, the junction kept 1 base outside the gene matches. This chain's CDR3 is CASSPQQGADTQYF. In nucleotides, the CDR3 is TGTGCCAGCTCACCACAACAGGGGGCAGATACGCAGTATTTT.

V gene TRBV5-6 combines with J gene TRBJ1-2; D unresolved. Trimming left V 3 bases short and J 6 bases short, with 30 bases between. The CDR3 totals 19 residues. The V gene's germline CDR1 is SGHDT and CDR2 YYEEEE. The CDR3 nucleotides are TGTGCCAGCAGCTATAATAGAGCCGAATATAATTGGGCCTCTGATGGCTACACCTTC. Translation gives CASSYNRAEYNWASDGYTF.

The V call is TRBV4-3, the J call TRBJ2-1; D perhaps matches TRBD2 (6 bases). The CDR3 spans 17 residues. The ends were cut back, 2 bases at V and 6 bases at J, with 20 bases in the middle. Germline V gene sequence: CDR1 LGHNA, CDR2 YSLEER. The CDR3 protein is CASSQRRDLRVTNEQFF. The CDR3 DNA follows: TGCGCCAGCAGCCAAAGGCGGGACTTGCGGGTCACCAATGAGCAGTTCTTC.

This sequence joins TRBV6-5 and TRBJ2-7; D is undetermined. Deletions cut 6 bases from V and 6 bases from J, with 12 bases between. CDR3 length equals 12 residues. The germline V gene encodes CDR1 MNHEY and CDR2 SVGAGI. In DNA, the CDR3 is TGTGCCAGCAGAACCCTTAGAGGCGAGCAGTACTTC. This sequence encodes CASRTLRGEQYF.

The gene calls are TRBV2 and TRBJ1-6, with 7 bases matching TRBD1. The V and J ends lost 7 bases and 0 bases, in that order; junction bases with no gene match: 6. This CDR3 spans 16 amino acids. Looked up from germline, CDR1 is SNHLY and CDR2 is FYNNEI. The CDR3 is CASIGQAISYNSPLHF. CDR3 DNA sequence: TGTGCCAGCATCGGACAGGCTATCTCCTATAATTCACCCCTCCACTTT.

The chain is built from TRBV29-1 and TRBJ1-2; TRBD1 matches 8 bases. The CDR3 spans 14 residues. With 5 bases clipped from V and 1 base from J, the junction kept 6 bases outside the gene matches. The V gene's germline CDR1 is SQVTM and CDR2 ANQGSEA. The CDR3 region has the DNA TGCAGCGTTCCAGGACAGGGCCGTAACTATGGCTACACCTTC. The encoded protein is CSVPGQGRNYGYTF.

This chain links TRBV5-1 with TRBJ2-6, with 8 positions matching TRBD1. CDR3 length equals 17 residues. Trimming took 4 bases from V and 0 from J; bases not matched to a gene: 6. CDR1 and CDR2 (germline): SGHRS, YFSETQ. The DNA of the CDR3 is TGCGCCAGCAGCCCTGGACAGGGCCGCTCTGGGGCCAACGTCCTGACTTTC. It encodes CASSPGQGRSGANVLTF.

The table lists this clone with a few counts. CDR3 sequence reads: CASSYSLGSGTGELFF. CDR3 in DNA: TGTGCCAGCAGTTACTCGCTCGGGAGTGGGACCGGGGAGCTGTTTTTT. V and J are TRBV6-5 and TRBJ2-2, with TRBD2 as a possible D gene (6 bases). Germline lookup yields CDR1 MNHEY and CDR2 SVGAGI. The CDR3 consists of 16 residues. With 0 bases removed from V and 5 bases from J, the gap between germline ends came to 13 bases.